A single sample gave rise to the 23 T cell receptor beta chains below, sequenced in a study of graft-versus-host responses after intestinal transplantation. The protocol was immunoSEQ multiplex PCR, while the TCRdb copy is restricted to in-frame clones and leaves out a portion. Counted here are approximately 24,000 clones, 93% occurring once; the ten biggest clones make up 0.53%. This specimen consisted of PBMCs, obtained 18 days after transplant. These receptors were taken from a human patient who received an intestinal transplant, so some T cells may come from the graft donor.

This chain connects TRBV7-2 to TRBJ1-4; D perhaps matches TRBD1 (6 bases). This CDR3 region has 15 residues. V dropped 1 base and J dropped 5 bases, with 11 bases sitting between them. Germline CDR1 is SGHTA and CDR2 is FQGNSA. In DNA form, the CDR3 reads TGTGCCAGCAGCTTAGGAACAGGGACCAATGAAAAACTGTTTTTT. It codes for CASSLGTGTNEKLFF.

The gene calls are TRBV7-9 and TRBJ2-7, with 13 positions matching TRBD2. Germline trimming cut 4 bases from V and 2 bases from J; bases unmatched to any gene: 8. Germline V gene lookup returns CDR1 SEHNR and CDR2 FQNEAQ (reference sequence). There are 17 residues in the CDR3. CDR3 DNA: TGTGCCAGCAGCTCTCCGACTAGCGGGGGGCGACCCTACGAGCAGTACTTC. Its protein product is CASSSPTSGGRPYEQYF.

The chain uses TRBV9 and TRBJ1-6; D may be TRBD1 (6 bases). The germline CDR1 and CDR2 sequences are SGDLS and YYNGEE. The CDR3 runs to 14 residues. Trimming removed 5 bases from V and 5 bases from J, with 11 bases in between. CDR3 region: CASRGGVDNSPLHF. CDR3 sequence (DNA): TGTGCCAGCAGAGGGGGGGTCGATAATTCACCCCTCCACTTT.

This rearrangement joins TRBV29-1 to TRBJ2-1, with D maybe TRBD2 (6 bases). There are 13 residues in the CDR3. Deletions cut 3 bases from V and 7 bases from J, with 13 bases between. CDR1 is SQVTM, CDR2 ANQGSEA, per germline. Here the CDR3 reads CSVEGRSRNEQFF. In nucleotides, the CDR3 is TGCAGCGTTGAGGGGAGGTCAAGAAATGAGCAGTTCTTC.

The rearrangement links TRBV7-8 to TRBJ1-2; TRBD1 aligns across 7 bases. The CDR3 consists of 14 residues. CDR1 is SGHVS, CDR2 FQNEAQ, per germline. Trimming removed 5 bases from V and 4 bases from J; junction bases left unmatched: 7. This chain's CDR3 is CASSLTTGAYGYTF. The CDR3 DNA reads TGTGCCAGCAGCCTCACCACAGGGGCCTATGGCTACACCTTC.

The rearrangement uses TRBV5-4 and TRBJ2-7, with 9 bases lining up with TRBD1. Trimming at V came to 4 bases and at J to 5 bases, leaving 7 bases not matched to a gene. The CDR3 has 14 residues. Germline CDR1 and CDR2: SGHNT and YYREEE (reference sequence). This CDR3 reads CASSLDRGKDEQYF. The CDR3 coding sequence is TGTGCCAGCAGCCTTGACAGGGGGAAGGACGAGCAGTACTTC.

This chain connects TRBV9 to TRBJ2-7, with D possibly being TRBD1 (6 bases). Trimming took off 0 bases at V and 2 bases at J, with 18 bases between the two ends. CDR3 length: 17 amino acids. The germline V gene has CDR1 SGDLS and CDR2 YYNGEE. DNA for the CDR3: TGTGCCAGCAGCGTAGAGGGAATCTGGACAGCCCCCTACGAGCAGTACTTC. Translating gives CASSVEGIWTAPYEQYF.

The chain joins TRBV7-9 to TRBJ2-7, with 10 bases fitting TRBD2. This CDR3 is built from 16 residues. Trimming cost V 5 bases and J 5 bases; bases outside gene matches: 12. CDR1 is SEHNR, CDR2 FQNEAQ, per germline (reference sequence). In DNA form, the CDR3 reads TGTGCCAGCAGCCTACGACCGGGACTAGCGACCGACGAGCAGTACTTC. Translated, it gives CASSLRPGLATDEQYF.

The chain is built from TRBV9 and TRBJ1-1; the D is unclear. V lost 4 bases, J lost 0 bases, and 10 bases lay in between. Germline lookup yields CDR1 SGDLS and CDR2 YYNGEE. The CDR3 has 14 residues. In DNA form, the CDR3 reads TGTGCCAGCAGCTCAACTCCAGTGAACACTGAAGCTTTCTTT. Its translation is CASSSTPVNTEAFF.

The chain combines TRBV6-5 with TRBJ2-7, with D perhaps TRBD1 (6 bases). V was clipped by 2 bases and J by 3 bases, with 14 bases between them. The length of the CDR3 is 15 residues. Germline loops: CDR1 MNHEY, CDR2 SVGAGI. CDR3 region: CASSYLLQGNYEQYF. The CDR3 DNA follows: TGTGCCAGCAGTTACCTCTTACAGGGAAACTACGAGCAGTACTTC.

The chain employs TRBV12-5 and TRBJ2-1; 11 bases align to TRBD1. The junction had 9 bases not matched to a gene; V was cut back by 3 bases and J by 8 bases. The CDR3 is made up of 16 amino acids. Germline loops: CDR1 LGHNT, CDR2 FRNRAP. The CDR3 reads CASGFIGQGAPDEQFF. In DNA form, the CDR3 reads TGTGCTAGTGGTTTCATCGGACAGGGGGCGCCTGATGAGCAGTTCTTC.

V gene TRBV10-2 combines with J gene TRBJ2-2; 10 nucleotides align to TRBD2. There are 14 residues in the CDR3. From germline, CDR1 is WSHSY and CDR2 SAAADI. V shed 7 bases and J 4 bases; nucleotides not matched to a gene: 3. The CDR3 sequence is CASTVAGGTGELFF. CDR3 nucleotide sequence: TGCGCCAGCACTGTAGCGGGGGGCACCGGGGAGCTGTTTTTT.

The V and J genes are TRBV6-1 and TRBJ2-5, with 9 bases matching TRBD1. Germline V gene sequence: CDR1 MNHNS, CDR2 SASEGT. This CDR3 has 15 amino acids. Trimming removed 1 base from V and 1 base from J; junction bases left unmatched: 1. This CDR3 reads CASSEGDRVQETQYF. DNA for the CDR3: TGTGCCAGCAGTGAAGGGGACAGGGTCCAAGAGACCCAGTACTTC.

V gene TRBV6-1 combines with J gene TRBJ2-7; the match to TRBD2 covers 11 bases. The CDR3 has 14 amino acids. The V gene end was trimmed by 5 bases and the J gene end by 6 bases; junction bases not matched to a gene: 6. The V gene's germline CDR1 is MNHNS and CDR2 SASEGT. The CDR3 region is CASSKGLADSEQYF. CDR3 nucleotides: TGTGCCAGCAGTAAGGGACTAGCGGACTCCGAGCAGTACTTC.

The count of this clone is one. CDR3 residues: CASSEGGQGSYNSPLHF. The CDR3 DNA follows: TGTGCCAGCAGTGAAGGGGGACAGGGCTCCTATAATTCACCCCTCCACTTT. The V gene is TRBV6-1, the J gene TRBJ1-6, with 9 bases aligning to TRBD1. The CDR3 length is 17 residues. The V and J ends lost 1 base and 0 bases, in that order; junction bases with no gene match: 1. Per germline, CDR1 MNHNS and CDR2 SASEGT.

The rearrangement links TRBV9 to TRBJ2-5; no clear D. The CDR3 extends over 16 amino acids. Germline CDR1 and CDR2: SGDLS and YYNGEE. V was cut by 4 bases and J by 2 bases, with 18 bases left in between. The CDR3 DNA sequence: TGTGCCAGCAGCCCCGGGTCCCTATCCGGACAAGAGACCCAGTACTTC. Amino acids: CASSPGSLSGQETQYF.

The chain recombines TRBV25-1 with TRBJ1-2, with 11 bases lining up with TRBD1. The junction had 5 bases not matched to a gene; V was cut back by 8 bases and J by 3 bases. The CDR3 contains 14 residues. Germline lookup yields CDR1 MGHDK and CDR2 SYGVNS. The CDR3 DNA is TGTGCCAGCGGATGGACAGGGGGCGACTATGGCTACACCTTC. Translating gives CASGWTGGDYGYTF.

The genes are TRBV19 and TRBJ1-1; TRBD1 is a possible D gene (6 bases). This CDR3 is built from 15 residues. Trimming took 5 bases from V and 2 from J, leaving 15 bases between them. CDR1 is LNHDA, CDR2 SQIVND, per germline (reference sequence). CDR3 residues: CASSPAQGLNTEAFF. CDR3 in DNA: TGTGCCAGTAGTCCAGCACAGGGCTTAAACACTGAAGCTTTCTTT.

The chain uses TRBV7-9 and TRBJ2-3, with unresolved D. V was trimmed by 5 bases and J by 0 bases, leaving 12 bases between them. Germline V gene lookup returns CDR1 SEHNR and CDR2 FQNEAQ (reference sequence). The CDR3 has 15 amino acids. CDR3 region: CASSPPTESTDTQYF. CDR3 nucleotides: TGTGCCAGCAGCCCCCCAACGGAAAGCACAGATACGCAGTATTTT.

CDR3 sequence (DNA): TGTGCCAGCAGCCCTTACGGTGACCAAGAGACCCAGTACTTC. This encodes CASSPYGDQETQYF. This sequence joins TRBV7-9 and TRBJ2-5; D is ambiguous. The CDR3 covers 14 residues. The germline gives CDR1 SEHNR, CDR2 FQNEAQ (reference sequence). Trimming removed 5 bases at V and 0 bases at J, with 10 bases between.

The chain recombines TRBV27 with TRBJ1-1; D possibly corresponds to TRBD1 (6 bases). CDR1 and CDR2 (germline): MNHEY, SMNVEV (reference sequence). This CDR3 has 14 amino acids. With 5 bases removed from V and 1 base from J, the gap between germline ends came to 11 bases. The CDR3 coding sequence is TGTGCCAGCAGTCAAAGGGGGGGGAACACTGAAGCTTTCTTT. Residues: CASSQRGGNTEAFF.

J is TRBJ1-6 and V is TRBV5-1, with D possibly being TRBD1 (5 bases). CDR1 is SGHRS and CDR2 is YFSETQ in the germline V gene. V was pared by 3 bases and J by 6 bases, with 7 bases between. CDR3 length: 13 amino acids. CDR3 in amino acids: CASSSGGNSPLHF. The CDR3 nucleotides are TGCGCCAGCAGCTCCGGGGGTAATTCACCCCTCCACTTT.

This sequence joins TRBV5-1 and TRBJ2-3; the D gene is possibly TRBD2 (6 bases). The germline V gene has CDR1 SGHRS and CDR2 YFSETQ. The CDR3 is 15 residues long. The ends were cut back, 0 bases at V and 5 bases at J, with 13 bases in the middle. The DNA for the CDR3 is TGCGCCAGCAGCTTGGTTGGAGGGCCAGGAGATACGCAGTATTTT. Its translation is CASSLVGGPGDTQYF. The full variable domain, in which reference TRBV5-1 and TRBJ2-3 provide the parts outside the CDR3, is KAGVTQTPRYLIKTRGQQVTLSCSPISGHRSVSWYQQTPGQGLQFLFEYFSETQRNKGNFPGRFSGRQFSNSRSEMNVSTLELGDSALYLCASSLVGGPGDTQYFGPGTRLTVL.